The clone carrying this TCR beta chain was picked up a small number of times. Its cognate antigen is unknown. The CDR3 totals 14 residues. J gave up 7 bases and V 0 bases, and 2 bases lay outside the gene matches. Looked up from germline, CDR1 is SGHKS and CDR2 is YYEKEE (reference sequence). This sample stems from a study of cytomegalovirus exposure and HLA in healthy donors. General study results and limits: A later analysis reportedly found fewer N-insertions in an Asian-associated ancestry cluster than the roughly 730-donor mean.

PCR used 60 Vbeta primers and 13 Jbeta primers. The repertoire was sequenced with immunoSEQ multiplex PCR; TCRdb's copy has only in-frame clones and lacks some. This table holds under 110,000 clones, less than 80% found once. This receptor was obtained from a man in his fifties or sixties in good health and CMV-seronegative. The sequenced sample consisted of PBMCs. This chain links TRBV5-5 with TRBJ1-4; TRBD1 matches at 8 bases. The CDR3, as DNA: TGTGCCAGCAGCTTGGGGACAGGGCTTGAAAAACTGTTTTTT. This gives the protein CASSLGTGLEKLFF. Looking up the rest from reference TRBV5-5 and TRBJ1-4 gives the full variable domain: DAGVTQSPTHLIKTRGQQVTLRCSPISGHKSVSWYQQVLGQGPQFIFQYYEKEERGRGNFPDRFSARQFPNYSSELNVNALLLGDSALYLCASSLGTGLEKLFFGSGTQLSVL.